The present T cell receptor beta chain was sequenced within a study of T cells in Graves' hyperthyroidism and ophthalmopathy. Amplification yielded TCR beta CDR3 regions, with RNA transcripts as the source. RT-PCR in the first round (using the HTBI primer set) targeted the TCR CDR3. Each CDR3 protein gets one entry after TCRdb re-called the multiplex PCR reads with MiXCR. The table shows roughly 400,000 distinct CDR3 sequences, with around 14% occurring only once. The CDR3 runs 17 residues. CDR1 and CDR2 from the germline V gene are MDHEN and SYDVKM. After removal of 1 base from V and 4 bases from J, the junction contained 5 bases not matched to a gene. This clonotype showed up many times. Patients were excluded for uncontrolled infection, other autoimmune disease, pregnancy or lactation. Diagnoses used clinical symptoms, serum thyroxine and TRAb, thyroid ultrasound and orbital computed tomography. It was at first hyperthyroidism diagnosis, before any ophthalmopathy symptoms, that the blood sample was taken.

J is TRBJ1-6 and V is TRBV28, with TRBD1 matching 9 bases. The clonotype originates from a woman aged 18-29 years with Graves' hyperthyroidism that later progressed to Graves' ophthalmopathy. Sequenced sample: blood. The CDR3 bases are TGTGCCAGCAGTTTATCTTGGGACAGGGAATATAATTCACCCCTCCACTTT. This codes for CASSLSWDREYNSPLHF.